The next 28 T cell receptor beta chains were all read from a single sample in a study of blood T cell repertoires in COVID-19. Libraries were prepared by immunoSEQ multiplex PCR; TCRdb keeps only in-frame clonotypes and omits some of them. This repertoire shows 95,000 to 100,000 clones, about 90% found once; its top ten account for 11%. The sample consisted of peripheral blood. These receptors were taken from a woman aged 30 to 39 with acute or convalescent COVID-19.

The chain uses TRBV18 and TRBJ2-4; 9 bases match TRBD1. This CDR3 has 14 residues. Germline V gene sequence: CDR1 KGHSH, CDR2 LQKENI. Germline trimming cut 3 bases from V and 8 bases from J; bases unmatched to any gene: 5. As DNA, the CDR3 is TGTGCCAGCTCACCTGGGACAGGGCAACACATTCAGTACTTC. Translation gives CASSPGTGQHIQYF.

The chain combines TRBV18 with TRBJ2-3; 9 positions match TRBD1. The J segment lost 5 bases and the V segment lost 3 bases, leaving 6 bases of the junction unmatched. This CDR3 contains 15 residues. The germline CDR1 and CDR2 sequences are KGHSH and LQKENI. The CDR3 DNA is TGTGCCAGCTCACCTCCTGGGACAGGGAAAGATACGCAGTATTTT. Protein sequence: CASSPPGTGKDTQYF.

The chain recombines TRBV4-1 with TRBJ1-6, with 7 bases fitting TRBD1. Germline CDR1 is MGHRA and CDR2 is YSYEKL. The trim removed 4 bases at V and 6 bases at J, leaving 3 bases unmatched. CDR3 length: 14 amino acids. CDR3 sequence reads: CASSLRDSNSPLHF. CDR3 bases: TGCGCCAGCAGCCTCCGGGACAGTAATTCACCCCTCCACTTT.

J is TRBJ1-2 and V is TRBV14; 8 positions match TRBD1. The CDR3 spans 12 residues. Trimming removed 5 bases from V and 7 bases from J; junction bases left unmatched: 3. The germline CDR1 and CDR2 sequences are SGHDN and FVKESK. CDR3 loop: CASSYTGGGYTF. The CDR3 DNA sequence: TGTGCCAGCAGCTATACAGGGGGTGGCTACACCTTC.

The genes are TRBV6-5 and TRBJ1-4; TRBD1 is a possible D gene (5 bases). The length of the CDR3 is 15 residues. Germline CDR1 reads MNHEY; CDR2 reads SVGAGI. Trimming pared 6 bases from V and 6 bases from J, leaving 17 bases between. CDR3 nucleotides: TGTGCCAGCAGGGGGAAAGGGGCTCCATATGAAAAACTGTTTTTT. Translation: CASRGKGAPYEKLFF.

The rearrangement links TRBV19 to TRBJ1-1, with 10 bases aligning to TRBD1. The CDR3 sequence is 14 residues long. From germline, CDR1 is LNHDA and CDR2 SQIVND (reference sequence). V shed 5 bases and J 4 bases; nucleotides not matched to a gene: 4. Here the CDR3 DNA reads TGTGCCAGTAGTGCCCGGGACAGGGGCACTGAAGCTTTCTTT. Encoded protein: CASSARDRGTEAFF.

V usage is TRBV6-4 and J usage is TRBJ2-1; D gene unclear. The germline V gene encodes CDR1 MRHNA and CDR2 SNTAGT. The CDR3 runs to 13 residues. V shed 2 bases and J shed 4 bases, with 6 bases lying between them. The DNA of the CDR3 is TGTGCCAGCAGTGACCGTACATACAATGAGCAGTTCTTC. It specifies CASSDRTYNEQFF.

The CDR3 DNA follows: TGTGCCAGCTCACAGGGGGCTCTATCGGGCTCACCCCTCCACTTT. Its translation: CASSQGALSGSPLHF. This sequence joins TRBV18 and TRBJ1-6; TRBD1 aligns across 7 bases. Per the germline V gene, CDR1 is KGHSH and CDR2 is LQKENI. The CDR3 sequence is 15 residues long. The ends lost 4 bases at V and 10 bases at J; junction bases unmatched: 10. The variable domain in full, with the rest retrieved from reference TRBV18 and TRBJ1-6, is NAGVMQNPRHLVRRRGQEARLRCSPMKGHSHVYWYRQLPEEGLKFMVYLQKENIIDESGMPKERFSAEFPKEGPSILRIQQVVRGDSAAYFCASSQGALSGSPLHFGNGTRLTVT.

This rearrangement joins TRBV7-3 to TRBJ2-1; 11 bases align to TRBD2. CDR3 length: 18 amino acids. V shed 6 bases, J shed 1 base, and the junction held 11 bases outside the gene matches. Germline CDR1 is SGHTA and CDR2 is FQGTGA. CDR3 coding DNA: TGTGCCAGCAGTTCAAAAAAGGGACTAGCGGATTCCTACAATGAGCAGTTCTTC. This sequence encodes CASSSKKGLADSYNEQFF.

CDR3 amino acids: CASRERSGNTIYF. The DNA for the CDR3 is TGTGCCAGCAGGGAACGGTCTGGAAACACCATATATTTT. The V and J genes are TRBV2 and TRBJ1-3; D not resolved. The CDR3 has 13 amino acids. V was cut by 6 bases and J by 1 base, with 7 bases left in between. CDR1 SNHLY and CDR2 FYNNEI come from the germline V gene.

This clone was observed a single time. This chain connects TRBV2 to TRBJ2-7; TRBD1 matches at 7 bases. CDR3 size: 15 residues. V lost 7 bases to trimming and J lost 2 bases; unmatched junction nucleotides: 11. Germline V gives CDR1 SNHLY, CDR2 FYNNEI. CDR3 in DNA: TGTGCCAGCAATGTACACAGGGGAGAAACCTACGAGCAGTACTTC. It yields the protein CASNVHRGETYEQYF. The variable domain in full, completed from reference TRBV2 and TRBJ2-7, reads EPEVTQTPSHQVTQMGQEVILRCVPISNHLYFYWYRQILGQKVEFLVSFYNNEISEKSEIFDDQFSVERPDGSNFTLKIRSTKLEDSAMYFCASNVHRGETYEQYFGPGTRLTVT.

The V call is TRBV29-1, the J call TRBJ1-2; D is unresolved. The CDR3 is 12 residues long. The germline gives CDR1 SQVTM, CDR2 ANQGSEA. The ends were cut back, 4 bases at V and 3 bases at J, with 9 bases in the middle. CDR3 nucleotides: TGCAGCGTTGCCCGGGAAGACTATGGCTACACCTTC. It specifies CSVAREDYGYTF.

The CDR3: CASSLLAGGPSQETQYF. The CDR3 coding sequence is TGTGCCAGCAGCTTACTAGCGGGGGGGCCATCCCAAGAGACCCAGTACTTC. The chain is built from TRBV7-6 and TRBJ2-5, with 12 positions matching TRBD2. V gave up 2 bases and J gave up 1 base; unmatched junction bases: 5. Germline loops: CDR1 SGHVS, CDR2 FNYEAQ. CDR3 length: 17 residues.

The V and J genes are TRBV5-6 and TRBJ1-2; D is unclear. CDR3 size: 15 residues. Germline CDR1 reads SGHDT; CDR2 reads YYEEEE. Trimming took off 3 bases at V and 5 bases at J, with 17 bases between the two ends. CDR3 sequence (DNA): TGTGCCAGCAGCTCAGAGCGGCGGGTTGGGTATGGCTACACCTTC. Its translation: CASSSERRVGYGYTF.

V gene TRBV9 combines with J gene TRBJ2-2; 9 bases are shared with TRBD2. Germline CDR1 reads SGDLS; CDR2 reads YYNGEE. CDR3 length equals 17 residues. V lost 0 bases, J lost 7 bases, and 10 bases stayed unmatched. The CDR3 reads CASSVGGGGATGGELFF. CDR3 in DNA: TGTGCCAGCAGCGTAGGAGGCGGGGGGGCCACTGGCGGGGAGCTGTTTTTT.

The chain joins TRBV24-1 to TRBJ2-3; tentatively, D is TRBD1 (7 bases). Germline values: CDR1 KGHDR, CDR2 SFDVKD. The V and J ends lost 9 bases and 2 bases respectively, with 14 bases between them. The CDR3 contains 14 residues. The DNA of the CDR3 is TGTGCCACCGGGAGGAGGGGGCTCACAGATACGCAGTATTTT. Protein product: CATGRRGLTDTQYF.

The J gene is TRBJ2-7, the V gene TRBV27; 15 nucleotides match TRBD2. The V gene end was trimmed by 7 bases and the J gene end by 5 bases; junction bases not matched to a gene: 15. CDR1 is MNHEY and CDR2 is SMNVEV in the germline V gene (reference sequence). CDR3 length equals 18 residues. CDR3: CASTPLLGTSGGTHEQYF. In DNA form, the CDR3 reads TGTGCCAGCACCCCCCTTTTAGGGACTAGCGGGGGGACCCACGAGCAGTACTTC.

This rearrangement joins TRBV13 to TRBJ2-1; 8 bases align to TRBD1. In germline, CDR1 is PRHDT, CDR2 FYEKMQ (reference sequence). J was trimmed by 0 bases and V by 7 bases; bases with no gene match: 8. The CDR3 has 16 residues. This CDR3 is CASTSPGQGSYNEQFF. The CDR3 DNA sequence: TGTGCCAGCACCTCACCCGGACAGGGCTCCTACAATGAGCAGTTCTTC.

The chain uses TRBV30 and TRBJ1-1; TRBD1 aligns across 7 bases. There are 16 residues in the CDR3. Looked up from germline, CDR1 is GTSNPN and CDR2 is SVGIG (reference sequence). V gave up 0 bases and J gave up 2 bases; unmatched junction bases: 9. As DNA, the CDR3 is TGTGCCTGGAGTGTACCGAAGAGGACAGGAAACACTGAAGCTTTCTTT. This sequence encodes CAWSVPKRTGNTEAFF.

The gene calls are TRBV5-6 and TRBJ1-5, with D possibly TRBD1 on 5 matching bases. The CDR3 has 16 amino acids. Trimming shortened V by 0 bases and J by 4 bases, and 14 bases separated the two germline ends. Germline V gives CDR1 SGHDT, CDR2 YYEEEE. The CDR3 protein is CASSLAGGEINQPQHF. The CDR3 DNA reads as TGTGCCAGCAGCTTGGCTGGGGGGGAGATTAATCAGCCCCAGCATTTT.

V usage is TRBV27 and J usage is TRBJ1-5, with D possibly matching TRBD1 (6 bases). V shed 5 bases and J shed 3 bases, with 11 bases lying between them. CDR3 size: 14 residues. Per germline, CDR1 MNHEY and CDR2 SMNVEV (reference sequence). The CDR3 sequence: CASSIDRFNQPQHF. CDR3 DNA: TGTGCCAGCAGTATCGACAGGTTCAATCAGCCCCAGCATTTT.

This chain joins TRBV2 and TRBJ1-6; the match to TRBD1 covers 7 bases. The germline V gene has CDR1 SNHLY and CDR2 FYNNEI. The CDR3 runs 15 residues. Losses at the gene ends were 7 bases for V and 6 bases for J; bases not matched to a gene: 9. CDR3 region: CASTGGGSLNSPLHF. CDR3 nucleotides: TGTGCCAGCACGGGAGGGGGCAGCCTTAATTCACCCCTCCACTTT.

The gene calls are TRBV7-8 and TRBJ1-6; D is unresolved. Between the trimmed V and J ends, which lost 4 bases and 4 bases, there was a span of 23 bases. Germline CDR1 reads SGHVS; CDR2 reads FQNEAQ. The CDR3 extends over 19 amino acids. The CDR3 DNA reads TGTGCCAGCAGCTCCCCCCGGGGTTCGGGCCGAAATTATAATTCACCCCTCCACTTT. Translating gives CASSSPRGSGRNYNSPLHF. Full variable domain (rest looked up from reference TRBV7-8 and TRBJ1-6): GAGVSQSPRYKVAKRGQDVALRCDPISGHVSLFWYQQALGQGPEFLTYFQNEAQLDKSGLPSDRFFAERPEGSVSTLKIQRTQQEDSAVYLCASSSPRGSGRNYNSPLHFGNGTRLTVT.

The chain employs TRBV7-9 and TRBJ2-7, with 7 bases identical to TRBD2. The CDR3 is made up of 14 amino acids. V lost 3 bases and J lost 7; bases outside the gene matches: 9. Germline loops: CDR1 SEHNR, CDR2 FQNEAQ (reference sequence). The CDR3 nucleotides read TGTGCCAGCAGCTTGCTTGGGACTACCCGGGAGCAGTACTTC. Amino acids: CASSLLGTTREQYF.

The chain carries TRBV9 and TRBJ2-7; weak D call: TRBD2 (6 bases). V shed 0 bases and J shed 1 base, with 11 bases lying between them. Germline lookup yields CDR1 SGDLS and CDR2 YYNGEE. The CDR3 extends over 15 amino acids. CDR3 sequence reads: CASSVGRDSSYEQYF. In nucleotides, the CDR3 is TGTGCCAGCAGCGTAGGGCGGGACTCATCCTACGAGCAGTACTTC.

This chain links TRBV6-5 with TRBJ2-7; the match to TRBD1 covers 11 bases. The CDR3 extends over 14 amino acids. CDR1 is MNHEY, CDR2 SVGAGI, per germline. V was clipped by 6 bases and J by 2 bases; unmatched bases: 3. The CDR3 reads CASSGDRGAYEQYF. The CDR3 coding sequence is TGTGCCAGCAGCGGGGACAGGGGGGCCTACGAGCAGTACTTC.

The rearrangement joins TRBV7-9 to TRBJ1-1, with a weak D call TRBD1 (5 bases). Trimming took off 6 bases at V and 0 bases at J, with 20 bases between the two ends. CDR1 is SEHNR and CDR2 is FQNEAQ in the germline V gene (reference sequence). CDR3 length: 17 residues. The CDR3 region is CASRSIRGSTVNTEAFF. The CDR3 nucleotides are TGTGCCAGCAGATCGATAAGGGGCTCGACAGTGAACACTGAAGCTTTCTTT.

The chain carries TRBV5-1 and TRBJ1-1; D perhaps matches TRBD1 (6 bases). CDR1 is SGHRS, CDR2 YFSETQ, per germline. The length of the CDR3 is 13 residues. Trimming pared 5 bases from V and 4 bases from J, leaving 12 bases between. The CDR3 protein is CASSQRDTTEAFF. CDR3 in DNA: TGCGCCAGCAGTCAAAGGGACACCACTGAAGCTTTCTTT.